This T cell receptor beta chain was recorded in a study of blood T cell repertoires in COVID-19. Overall study: Researchers got acute and convalescent COVID-19 samples from the United States, Italy and Spain. Sample material is recorded as cDNA or gDNA derived from T cells, B-cell-depleted T cells, or PBMCs.

Germline CDR1 SNHLY, CDR2 FYNNEI. V lost 6 bases, J lost 0 bases, and 2 bases stayed unmatched. This CDR3 spans 14 amino acids. Method: immunoSEQ multiplex PCR; TCRdb's copy keeps in-frame clones and lacks some. The table lists approximately 390,000 clones, around 89% of them singletons. This sequence joins TRBV2 and TRBJ1-3; 7 bases map to TRBD1. The clonotype comes from a man between 18 and 29 years old with active or convalescent COVID-19. The sequencing sample was made of peripheral blood. The CDR3: CASRDRLSGNTIYF. Written as DNA, the CDR3 is TGTGCCAGCAGGGACAGGCTCTCTGGAAACACCATATATTTT.